These T cell receptor beta chains were read from a single sample in a study of CD8 T cells in ankylosing spondylitis. TCRdb ran MiXCR on the 5' RACE reads and lists one entry per CDR3 protein. This table holds under 450,000 distinct CDR3 sequences, approximately 17% found once. Sample: blood, either unsorted or a sorted T cell fraction (not recorded which). These receptors were collected from a male donor with ankylosing spondylitis. Each CDR3 is given with its conserved first and last residue. The D gene is left open where the match is weak. Rows may omit the clone size; those that give it use once, few, many or a size class.

V gene	clone size	D gene	J gene	CDR3 DNA	CDR3 protein
TRBV19	few	NA	TRBJ1-1	TGTGCCAGTTGGGGGGGCTGGAACACTGAAGCTTTCTTT	CASWGGWNTEAFF
TRBV3-1	NA	NA	TRBJ2-7	TGTGCCAGCAGCCAAGATAGGGTGTCGGTCTCCTACGAGCAGTACTTC	CASSQDRVSVSYEQYF
TRBV6-1	few	NA	TRBJ1-5	TGTGCCAGCATGGACAGTGAGGCGACTCAGCCCCAGCATTTT	CASMDSEATQPQHF
TRBV2	NA	NA	TRBJ2-1	TGTGCCAGCAGTCAGACTAGGGAGCAGTTCTTC	CASSQTREQFF
TRBV5-6	NA	NA	TRBJ1-1	TGTGCCAGCAGCTTGGAGCTGTTGAACACTGAAGCTTTCTTT	CASSLELLNTEAFF
TRBV4-1	NA	NA	TRBJ1-1	TGCGCCAGCAGCCAAGTAACAGTGGGCCCTGAAGCTTTCTTT	CASSQVTVGPEAFF
TRBV20-1	NA	NA	TRBJ1-5	TGCAGTGCCACAAAGTCAGGGCAGAACCAGCCCCAGCATTTT	CSATKSGQNQPQHF
TRBV12-5	NA	TRBD2	TRBJ2-1	TGTGCTAGTGGCGCCACCCCGGGACTACCTTACAATGAGCAGTTCTTC	CASGATPGLPYNEQFF
TRBV2	NA	NA	TRBJ1-6	TGTGCCAGCAGTGCTGATTATAATTCACCCCTCCACTTT	CASSADYNSPLHF
TRBV5-1	NA	TRBD2	TRBJ2-1	TGCGCCAGCAGCTTGGTGCCAGCGGGGGGCGTGAATGAGCAGTTCTTC	CASSLVPAGGVNEQFF
TRBV20-1	NA	TRBD2	TRBJ2-1	TGCAGTGTCCCGGCACTAGCGGGGGGTCCCTCCTACAATGAGCAGTTCTTC	CSVPALAGGPSYNEQFF
TRBV9	NA	NA	TRBJ2-3	TGTGCCAGCAGCGTAGTCGCCCAGCGGGGCACAGATACGCAGTATTTT	CASSVVAQRGTDTQYF
TRBV5-1	few	TRBD2	TRBJ2-1	TGCGCCAGCAGCGGGACATCTAGCGGGAGCTCCTACAATGAGCAGTTCTTC	CASSGTSSGSSYNEQFF
TRBV12-3/TRBV12-4	few	NA	TRBJ1-4	TGTGCCAGCAGTTTAAACATCTTCGGTCAGTCTGCAACTAATGAAAAACTGTTTTTT	CASSLNIFGQSATNEKLFF
TRBV5-1	many	NA	TRBJ1-6	TGCGCCAGCAGCTTGCCCTCGGACAAGGGTTCACCCCTCCACTTT	CASSLPSDKGSPLHF
TRBV24-1	NA	NA	TRBJ2-7	TGTGCCACCAGTGATTTTGGATCCCCAGGTACGAGCTCCTACGAGCAGTACTTC	CATSDFGSPGTSSYEQYF
TRBV7-2	many	TRBD2	TRBJ2-1	TGTGCCAGCAGCTTACCTCGCGGGGGCTACAATGAGCAGTTCTTC	CASSLPRGGYNEQFF
TRBV7-8	few	TRBD1	TRBJ1-5	TGTGCCAGCACCACAGCGGGGCCGGGACAGGGCGGCAGCAATCAGCCCCAGCATTTT	CASTTAGPGQGGSNQPQHF
TRBV20-1	NA	NA	TRBJ2-3	TGCAGTGCTCCCAAATGGGGGCGGGACCCAACAGATACGCAGTATTTT	CSAPKWGRDPTDTQYF
TRBV29-1	many	NA	TRBJ1-2	TGCAGCGTTGAAGTCGGGCGCGGGTTCGGCTACACCTTC	CSVEVGRGFGYTF
TRBV5-1	NA	TRBD1	TRBJ2-7	TGCGCCAGCAGCTTGGGGACAGGGAGCCTCTACGAGCAGTACTTC	CASSLGTGSLYEQYF
TRBV20-1	NA	TRBD1	TRBJ1-1	TGCAGTGCAGAGGGACAGATGAACACTGAAGCTTTCTTT	CSAEGQMNTEAFF
TRBV7-7	many	NA	TRBJ2-2	TGTGCCAGCAGCCCCGTGGGGGGAAGCACCGGGGAGCTGTTTTTT	CASSPVGGSTGELFF
TRBV5-1	NA	TRBD2	TRBJ2-5	TGCGCCAGCAGTCGGGGACTAGATCAAGAGACCCAGTACTTC	CASSRGLDQETQYF
TRBV5-6	NA	NA	TRBJ2-1	TGTGCCAGCAGCTTGAGGGATAAACAGGGTTTTTCCTACAATGAGCAGTTCTTC	CASSLRDKQGFSYNEQFF
TRBV7-9	NA	TRBD2	TRBJ2-2	TGTGCCAGCAGCTTAGGAGCGGGGGGGCCGAGCACCGGGGAGCTGTTTTTT	CASSLGAGGPSTGELFF
TRBV12-3/TRBV12-4	NA	NA	TRBJ2-3	TGTGCCAGCAGTTTACATGGAGATACGCAGTATTTT	CASSLHGDTQYF
TRBV7-6	many	TRBD2	TRBJ2-1	TGTGCCAGCAGCTTTTTGTCCGGGCTAGCGGGAGGTACCTCCTACAATGAGCAGTTCTTC	CASSFLSGLAGGTSYNEQFF
TRBV10-3	few	TRBD1	TRBJ1-4	TGTGCCATCAGTGAGAGGGGGCCAACTAATGAAAAACTGTTTTTT	CAISERGPTNEKLFF
TRBV5-1	few	TRBD1	TRBJ2-1	TGCGCCAGCAGCCCCTCTGGACAGGGTCTAAAGGGTAAAAATGAGCAGTTCTTC	CASSPSGQGLKGKNEQFF
TRBV7-2	few	NA	TRBJ1-2	TGTGCCAGCAGCTTGTTTCGGGTAGAATATGGCTACACCTTC	CASSLFRVEYGYTF
TRBV9	NA	NA	TRBJ2-3	TGTGCCAGCAGCGTAGATGCTAGCGCAGATACGCAGTATTTT	CASSVDASADTQYF
TRBV20-1	few	TRBD1	TRBJ2-5	TGCAGTGCTAGACTTGGGACAGGACTCCAAGAGACCCAGTACTTC	CSARLGTGLQETQYF
TRBV4-3	NA	NA	TRBJ2-1	TGCGCCAGCAGCCCCAAAGACAGGTCAAAAATCAATGAGCAGTTCTTC	CASSPKDRSKINEQFF
TRBV20-1	few	TRBD2	TRBJ2-7	TGCAGTGCTCTCCAAGATGTAGGAGGTCTAGCGGGGGGGGTCGAGCAGTACTTC	CSALQDVGGLAGGVEQYF
TRBV6-2/TRBV6-3	few	NA	TRBJ2-1	TGTGCCAGCAGTTACAGAAGCAGCGGTGAGCAGTTCTTC	CASSYRSSGEQFF
TRBV5-1	NA	NA	TRBJ1-1	TGCGCCAGCAGCTTGGACGGCAGGGTGATAGGTGCGGAAGCTTTCTTT	CASSLDGRVIGAEAFF
TRBV7-2	few	NA	TRBJ2-2	TGTGCCAGCAGCTTAGTCCAGCGTCCAACCACCGGGGAGCTGTTTTTT	CASSLVQRPTTGELFF
TRBV11-2	NA	TRBD1	TRBJ1-5	TGTGCCAGCAGCTTCGACAGGGGAACCAATCAGCCCCAGCATTTT	CASSFDRGTNQPQHF
TRBV20-1	few	TRBD1	TRBJ2-1	TGCAGTGCTAGAGATCGGCTGTCAGGGGGCTCTGAGCAGTTCTTC	CSARDRLSGGSEQFF
TRBV20-1	NA	TRBD1	TRBJ1-2	TGCAGTGCTAGACCTACAGGGGTCTATGGCTACACCTTC	CSARPTGVYGYTF
TRBV6-5	many	NA	TRBJ1-1	TGTGCCAGCAGTTACTCCGAGAACACTGAAGCTTTCTTT	CASSYSENTEAFF
TRBV6-1	NA	NA	TRBJ2-3	TGTGCCAGCAGTGAACCGGGAACTAGCACAGATACGCAGTATTTT	CASSEPGTSTDTQYF
TRBV5-1	NA	TRBD2	TRBJ2-7	TGCGCCAGCAGCCCCACTCCGGGACTAGCGGGCGAGCAGTACTTC	CASSPTPGLAGEQYF
TRBV21-1	NA	NA	TRBJ1-5	TGTGCCAGCACTATAACGGCAGGTCTTAGCAATCAGCCCCAGCATTTT	CASTITAGLSNQPQHF
TRBV21-1	NA	NA	TRBJ2-5	TGTGCCAGCAGCAAAGATCAGCGGGGGGTCCAAGAGACCCAGTACTTC	CASSKDQRGVQETQYF
TRBV6-1	NA	NA	TRBJ1-2	TGTGCCAGCAGCGACATAGTGTTGGATATAGTTGGCTACACCTTC	CASSDIVLDIVGYTF
TRBV4-1	few	TRBD1	TRBJ1-2	TGCGCCAGCAGCCAATCCGGGACAGGCACCAATGGCTACACCTTC	CASSQSGTGTNGYTF
TRBV9	NA	TRBD2	TRBJ2-7	TGTGCCAGCAGCGTAGGACTAGCTCTCGCCGACGAGCAGTACTTC	CASSVGLALADEQYF
TRBV3-1	NA	TRBD2	TRBJ2-4	TGTGCCAGCAGCTCTAGACTAGCGGGAAAGGCCAAAAACATTCAGTACTTC	CASSSRLAGKAKNIQYF
TRBV28	few	NA	TRBJ1-2	TGTGCCAGCAGTTCGGGGGTTGGTGGCTACACCTTC	CASSSGVGGYTF